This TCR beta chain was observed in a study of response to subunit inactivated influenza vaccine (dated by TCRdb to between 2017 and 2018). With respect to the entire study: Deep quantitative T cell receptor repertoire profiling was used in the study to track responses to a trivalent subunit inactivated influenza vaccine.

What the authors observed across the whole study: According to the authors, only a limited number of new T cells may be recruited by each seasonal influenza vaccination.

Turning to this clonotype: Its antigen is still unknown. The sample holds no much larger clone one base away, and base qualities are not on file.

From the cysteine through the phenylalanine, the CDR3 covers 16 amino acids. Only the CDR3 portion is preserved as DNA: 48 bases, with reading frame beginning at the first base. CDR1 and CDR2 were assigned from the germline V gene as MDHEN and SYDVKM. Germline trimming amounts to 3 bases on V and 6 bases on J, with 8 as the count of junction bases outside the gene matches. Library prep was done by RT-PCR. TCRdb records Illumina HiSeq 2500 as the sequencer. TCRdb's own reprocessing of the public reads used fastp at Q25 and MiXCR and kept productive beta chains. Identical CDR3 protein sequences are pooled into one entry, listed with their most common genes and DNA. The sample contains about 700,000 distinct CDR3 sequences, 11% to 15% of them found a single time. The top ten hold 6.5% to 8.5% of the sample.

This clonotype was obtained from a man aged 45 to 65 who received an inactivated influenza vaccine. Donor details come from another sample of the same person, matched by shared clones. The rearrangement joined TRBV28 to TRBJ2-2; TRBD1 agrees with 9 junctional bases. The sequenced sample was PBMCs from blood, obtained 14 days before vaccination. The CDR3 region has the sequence CASSFMGRDRAGELFF. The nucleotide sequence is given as TGTGCCAGCAGTTTTATGGGACGGGACAGGGCCGGGGAGCTGTTTTTT.